This T cell receptor (beta chain) was captured by sequencing in a study of T-cell memory formation after mild COVID-19. Per germline, CDR1 SGDLS and CDR2 YYNGEE. This CDR3 has 14 amino acids. With 0 bases removed from V and 5 bases from J, the gap between germline ends came to 10 bases. This clonotype was detected a few times. TCR alpha and TCR beta cDNA libraries carrying sample barcodes and UMIs came from 5'RACE with constant-segment primers. TCRdb independently ran MiXCR on the 5' RACE reads; one entry per CDR3 protein. The sample contains just over 400,000 distinct CDR3 sequences, roughly a quarter of which appear only once.

The chain has TRBV9 and TRBJ2-3; tentatively, D is TRBD1 or TRBD2 (5 bases each). The origin of this receptor is an adult woman who had mild COVID-19 (a few samples of this study predate the infection). Cell type and time point are not known. The sequenced sample consisted of PBMCs or a T cell subset sorted from them (not recorded which). DNA of the CDR3: TGTGCCAGCAGCGTAGGCTGGGACGTAGATACGCAGTATTTT. This codes for CASSVGWDVDTQYF.